The 27 T cell receptor beta chains in this list originate from one sample, sequenced in a study of Graves' ophthalmopathy and Graves' hyperthyroidism. From RNA, the CDR3 regions of TCR beta chains were amplified and sequenced. In the first round, RT-PCR was carried out with HTBI primers, and a multiplex PCR formed the second round. TCRdb passed the multiplex PCR reads through MiXCR, listing each CDR3 protein once. Among 360,000 or so distinct CDR3 sequences listed, approximately 16% were seen once. The sample consisted of peripheral blood. Every receptor here comes from a woman aged 18-35 years with Graves' ophthalmopathy.

The rearrangement uses TRBV4-2 and TRBJ2-1, with D maybe TRBD2 (6 bases). The CDR3 has 13 residues. The V end was cut by 4 bases, the J end by 5 bases, with 9 bases between. CDR1 LGHNA and CDR2 YNFKEQ come from the germline V gene. The CDR3 DNA follows: TGTGCCAGCAGCCCGGGACTTAACAATGAGCAGTTCTTC. Its protein product is CASSPGLNNEQFF.

This clonotype was found many times. The chain employs TRBV11-2 and TRBJ1-2; a possible D gene is TRBD1 (6 bases). Trimming took off 5 bases at V and 8 bases at J, with 24 bases between the two ends. The CDR3 length is 16 residues. Germline-derived CDR1 and CDR2 are SGHAT and FQNNGV. The CDR3 reads CASSPAGGALIDGYTF. In DNA form, the CDR3 reads TGTGCCAGCAGCCCTGCGGGGGGGGCCCTTATTGACGGCTACACCTTC.

This clonotype has a count of ten or more. The chain has TRBV4-2 and TRBJ2-3, with unresolved D. Germline V gene data show CDR1 as LGHNA and CDR2 as YNFKEQ. V gave up 1 base and J gave up 0 bases, with 8 bases separating them. CDR3 size: 15 residues. CDR3 sequence (DNA): TGTGCCAGCAGCCAAGCGGGTGTAAGCACAGATACGCAGTATTTT. This sequence encodes CASSQAGVSTDTQYF.

This clonotype has at least ten counts. The chain employs TRBV12-3 or TRBV12-4 and TRBJ2-4; the D gene could be TRBD1 or TRBD2 (6 bases each). The CDR3 runs 15 residues. The V gene lost 5 bases and the J gene lost 0 bases, with 11 bases spanning the gap. CDR3 sequence reads: CASSGGQGAKNIQYF. The CDR3 DNA reads TGTGCCAGCAGTGGGGGGCAGGGAGCCAAAAACATTCAGTACTTC.

There are many counts of this clonotype. The J gene is TRBJ2-7, the V gene TRBV28; 7 bases fit TRBD2. Trimming took 1 base from V and 6 from J; bases not matched to a gene: 12. This CDR3 comprises 16 residues. Germline CDR1 is MDHEN and CDR2 is SYDVKM. CDR3 coding DNA: TGTGCCAGCAGTTTATTTCCAGCGGGAAGATCGGGCGAGCAGTACTTC. This codes for CASSLFPAGRSGEQYF.

On this clonotype itself: The junction differs from germline at one of its ends, possibly a read error. The J gene is TRBJ2-7, the V gene TRBV12-3 or TRBV12-4, with 8 bases aligning to TRBD1. The CDR3 runs 17 residues. The CDR3 sequence is CACSLVFGDRSSYEQYF. The CDR3 bases are TGTGCCTGCAGTTTAGTGTTTGGGGACAGGTCATCCTACGAGCAGTACTTC.

This clonotype has just a few counts. The V gene is TRBV4-2, the J gene TRBJ2-7; 7 nucleotides match TRBD2. V lost 0 bases to trimming and J lost 7 bases; unmatched junction nucleotides: 12. CDR1 and CDR2 from the germline V gene are LGHNA and YNFKEQ. The CDR3 consists of 16 residues. The CDR3 protein is CASSQEVGGRSAEQYF. The CDR3 region has the DNA TGTGCCAGCAGCCAAGAGGTGGGAGGGCGATCGGCGGAGCAGTACTTC.

This clonotype came up many times. This chain joins TRBV18 and TRBJ1-6; 9 bases fit TRBD1. Losses at the gene ends were 3 bases for V and 9 bases for J; bases not matched to a gene: 3. Germline-derived CDR1 and CDR2 are KGHSH and LQKENI. CDR3 size: 14 residues. CDR3 in amino acids: CASSPGQGLSPLHF. CDR3 DNA sequence: TGTGCCAGCTCACCTGGACAGGGGCTTTCACCCCTCCACTTT. Looking up the rest from reference TRBV18 and TRBJ1-6 gives the full variable domain: NAGVMQNPRHLVRRRGQEARLRCSPMKGHSHVYWYRQLPEEGLKFMVYLQKENIIDESGMPKERFSAEFPKEGPSILRIQQVVRGDSAAYFCASSPGQGLSPLHFGNGTRLTVT.

This clonotype was found many times. The rearrangement joins TRBV20-1 to TRBJ1-1; unclear D gene. There are 12 residues in the CDR3. CDR1 and CDR2 (germline): DFQATT, SNEGSKA (reference sequence). CDR3 residues: CTGDGSNTEAFF. CDR3 nucleotides: TGCACCGGAGACGGCTCGAACACTGAAGCTTTCTTT.

CDR3 nucleotide sequence: TGTGCCAGCAGTTTTACGGGACAGGGTACCGACGAGCAGTACTTC. Amino acid sequence: CASSFTGQGTDEQYF. The chain carries TRBV6-5 and TRBJ2-7, with TRBD1 matching 9 bases. Germline values: CDR1 MNHEY, CDR2 SVGAGI. This CDR3 is built from 15 residues. Losses at the gene ends were 4 bases for V and 5 bases for J; bases not matched to a gene: 9.

The V gene is TRBV12-3 or TRBV12-4, the J gene TRBJ2-5; D is perhaps TRBD1 or TRBD2 (5 bases each). The V and J ends lost 5 bases and 2 bases respectively, with 12 bases between them. This CDR3 region has 14 residues. The CDR3 DNA reads as TGTGCCAGCAGTGAAGATTGGGGGCAAGAGACCCAGTACTTC. This translates into CASSEDWGQETQYF.

With respect to this clonotype: The junction differs from germline at one of its ends, possibly a read error. CDR3 DNA sequence: TGTGCCGGCAGCCCCTGGGACAGGGGGCCCGAGCAGTACTTC. Translated: CAGSPWDRGPEQYF. The chain couples TRBV3-1 to TRBJ2-7, with TRBD1 matching 12 bases. Germline loops: CDR1 LGHDT, CDR2 YNNKEL (reference sequence). The CDR3 runs 14 residues.

The chain carries TRBV6-1 and TRBJ1-1; D gene uncertain. CDR3 length equals 14 residues. Trimming left V 3 bases short and J 4 bases short, with 12 bases between. Germline V gene data show CDR1 as MNHNS and CDR2 as SASEGT. In DNA, the CDR3 is TGTGCCAGCAGTGACCACAACCGGATCACTGAAGCTTTCTTT. Encoded protein: CASSDHNRITEAFF.

This clonotype was observed at least ten times. J is TRBJ2-7 and V is TRBV11-2; 8 nucleotides agree with TRBD1. V gave up 2 bases and J gave up 3 bases; unmatched junction bases: 3. Germline V gene sequence: CDR1 SGHAT, CDR2 FQNNGV. This CDR3 is built from 14 residues. CDR3 region: CASSLFTGGYEQYF. The CDR3 DNA sequence: TGTGCCAGCAGCTTATTTACAGGGGGCTACGAGCAGTACTTC.

There are many counts of this clonotype. The CDR3 is CSAGHAEAFF. The CDR3 nucleotides read TGCAGCGCCGGACATGCGGAAGCTTTCTTT. The V and J genes are TRBV29-1 and TRBJ1-1; possible D gene TRBD1, 5 bases. This CDR3 contains 10 residues. Germline V CDR1 and CDR2: SQVTM, ANQGSEA. Trimming stripped 7 bases from V and 8 bases from J, with 11 bases between.

This clonotype was seen repeatedly, ten times or more. Given a much more abundant clone one base away, this may be a read error. The chain has TRBV12-3 or TRBV12-4 and TRBJ1-1; TRBD1 aligns across 7 bases. The CDR3 extends over 15 amino acids. The CDR3 sequence: CASRPRGGMNAEAFF. CDR3 bases: TGTGCCAGCAGGCCCAGGGGGGGCATGAACGCTGAAGCTTTCTTT.

This clonotype was detected many times. Sequence at one end of the junction differs from germline and may be a read error. As DNA, the CDR3 is TGTGCCAGCAGCCTAACCCCGGGAGGGGGGAAAGAGACCCAGTACTTC. Translated, it gives CASSLTPGGGKETQYF. The gene calls are TRBV7-3 and TRBJ2-5, with 8 bases matching TRBD2. The CDR3 is 16 residues long. CDR1 and CDR2 (germline): SGHTA, FQGTGA.

V and J are TRBV7-8 and TRBJ2-5; 8 nucleotides line up with TRBD2. The CDR3 runs to 17 residues. V lost 5 bases to trimming and J lost 3 bases; unmatched junction nucleotides: 14. Germline loops: CDR1 SGHVS, CDR2 FQNEAQ. CDR3 protein: CASSQRVASGSKETQYF. CDR3 in DNA: TGTGCCAGCAGCCAAAGAGTGGCGAGCGGGAGTAAAGAGACCCAGTACTTC.

This clonotype was counted ten times or more. The rearrangement uses TRBV7-8 and TRBJ2-2; 10 positions agree with TRBD2. This CDR3 spans 15 amino acids. CDR1 SGHVS and CDR2 FQNEAQ come from the germline V gene. After removal of 2 bases from V and 3 bases from J, the junction contained 0 bases not matched to a gene. CDR3 coding DNA: TGTGCCAGCAGCTTACTAGCGGGGGACACCGGGGAGCTGTTTTTT. This codes for CASSLLAGDTGELFF.

The rearrangement uses TRBV10-3 and TRBJ2-7; D not certain. V was clipped by 10 bases and J by 6 bases, with 19 bases between them. In germline, CDR1 is ENHRY, CDR2 SYGVKD. The CDR3 has 13 residues. CDR3 loop: CATTQSDAPEQYF. CDR3 bases: TGTGCCACCACCCAATCTGACGCTCCCGAGCAGTACTTC.

This sequence joins TRBV7-3 and TRBJ1-5; perhaps TRBD1 as D (5 bases). V lost 4 bases and J lost 4, with 14 bases in between. Germline assignment: CDR1 SGHTA and CDR2 FQGTGA. This CDR3 has 15 amino acids. The CDR3 DNA reads TGTGCCAGCAGCTCCAAGGGACGGAGAAATCAGCCCCAGCATTTT. This sequence encodes CASSSKGRRNQPQHF.

This clonotype was recorded many times. The J gene is TRBJ2-7, the V gene TRBV20-1; D gene uncertain. Trimming stripped 5 bases from V and 5 bases from J, with 13 bases between. Per germline, CDR1 DFQATT and CDR2 SNEGSKA (reference sequence). The CDR3 totals 12 residues. The CDR3 spells CSASWSSHEQYF. As DNA, the CDR3 is TGCAGTGCTTCCTGGTCTTCCCACGAGCAGTACTTC.

The chain recombines TRBV11-3 with TRBJ1-6, with D hard to call. Germline V gene lookup returns CDR1 SGHNT and CDR2 YENEEA. V was cut by 3 bases and J by 6 bases, with 12 bases left in between. The CDR3 loop spans 15 amino acids. CDR3: CASSFQAGINSPLHF. The CDR3, as DNA: TGTGCCAGCAGCTTTCAAGCAGGAATTAATTCACCCCTCCACTTT.

CDR3: CASSSPGRTNEKLFF. The DNA for the CDR3 is TGTGCCAGCAGTTCCCCGGGTCGAACTAATGAAAAACTGTTTTTT. This chain joins TRBV27 and TRBJ1-4; the D is unclear. V lost 4 bases and J 1 base, leaving 10 bases between the germline ends. The CDR3 spans 15 residues. Germline V gene lookup returns CDR1 MNHEY and CDR2 SMNVEV (reference sequence).

This clonotype was counted a few times. The chain joins TRBV12-3 or TRBV12-4 to TRBJ2-7; 9 bases match TRBD2. The CDR3 is 16 residues long. Trimming took 1 base from V and 6 from J; bases not matched to a gene: 10. The CDR3 nucleotides are TGTGCCAGCAGTTTAGAGTGGCGGGAGGGAAATGGCGAGCAGTACTTC. Translated, it gives CASSLEWREGNGEQYF.

The sample holds many counts of this clonotype. The gene calls are TRBV5-1 and TRBJ2-7; D might be TRBD1 (6 bases). Germline V CDR1 and CDR2: SGHRS, YFSETQ. The CDR3 covers 17 residues. The V end lost 0 bases, the J end lost 2 bases, and 18 bases lay between the germline ends. The CDR3: CASSLVLTRAGAYEQYF. The CDR3 bases are TGCGCCAGCAGCTTGGTTTTGACCCGGGCAGGGGCCTACGAGCAGTACTTC.

This sequence joins TRBV30 and TRBJ1-2, with a weak D call TRBD1 (5 bases). Germline values: CDR1 GTSNPN, CDR2 SVGIG (reference sequence). V gave up 4 bases and J gave up 0 bases, with 15 bases separating them. The CDR3 spans 15 residues. The CDR3 sequence: CAWTSEAGTNYGYTF. The CDR3 region has the DNA TGTGCCTGGACCTCCGAGGCAGGGACTAACTATGGCTACACCTTC.